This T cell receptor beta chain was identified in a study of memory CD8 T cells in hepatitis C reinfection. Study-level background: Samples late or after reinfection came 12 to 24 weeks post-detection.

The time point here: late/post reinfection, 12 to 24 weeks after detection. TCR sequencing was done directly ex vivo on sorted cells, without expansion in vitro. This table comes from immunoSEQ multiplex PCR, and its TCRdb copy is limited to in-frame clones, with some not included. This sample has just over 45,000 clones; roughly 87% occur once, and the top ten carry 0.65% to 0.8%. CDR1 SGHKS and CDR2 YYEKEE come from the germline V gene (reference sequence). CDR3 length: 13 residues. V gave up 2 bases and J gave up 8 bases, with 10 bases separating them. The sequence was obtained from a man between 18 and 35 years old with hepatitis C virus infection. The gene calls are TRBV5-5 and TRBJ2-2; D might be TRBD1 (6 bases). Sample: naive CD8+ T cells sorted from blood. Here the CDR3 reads CASSFSGVGELFF. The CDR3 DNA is TGTGCCAGCAGCTTTTCAGGGGTGGGGGAGCTGTTTTTT. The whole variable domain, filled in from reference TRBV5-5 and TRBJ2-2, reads DAGVTQSPTHLIKTRGQQVTLRCSPISGHKSVSWYQQVLGQGPQFIFQYYEKEERGRGNFPDRFSARQFPNYSSELNVNALLLGDSALYLCASSFSGVGELFFGEGSRLTVL.